The T cell receptor (beta chain) described here comes from a study of T-cell reconstitution after alpha-beta-depleted transplantation in children. The germline V and J ends were trimmed by 7 bases and 2 bases, with 24 bases remaining between them. The CDR3 totals 18 residues. Per germline, CDR1 SNHLY and CDR2 FYNNEI. This clonotype has only a few counts. During its preparation, the TCRbeta library received unique molecular identifiers. A single record per CDR3 protein comes from TCRdb applying MiXCR to the PCR reads. Of more than 250,000 distinct CDR3 sequences listed, more than 8% are singletons. This chain connects TRBV2 to TRBJ1-5, with D tentatively TRBD1 (6 bases). Specimen: PBMCs from the stem cell graft donor, collected from the stem cell graft. The TCR originated in a human donor who donated a stem cell graft to a child with SCID. As DNA, the CDR3 is TGTGCCAGCACCATTCCCAGGGGCCCGGGGGCCGGCAATCAGCCCCAGCATTTT. Translating it yields CASTIPRGPGAGNQPQHF.